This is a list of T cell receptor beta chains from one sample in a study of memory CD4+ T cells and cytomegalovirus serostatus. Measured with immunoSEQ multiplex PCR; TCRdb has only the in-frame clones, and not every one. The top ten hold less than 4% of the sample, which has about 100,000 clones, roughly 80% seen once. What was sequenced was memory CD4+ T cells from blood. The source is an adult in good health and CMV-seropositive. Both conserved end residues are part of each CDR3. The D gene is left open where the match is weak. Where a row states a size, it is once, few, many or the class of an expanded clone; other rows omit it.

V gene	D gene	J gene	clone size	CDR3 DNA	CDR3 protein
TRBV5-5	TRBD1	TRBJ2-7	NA	TGTGCCAGCAGCTCAGGGGGCTTATCGAAGCAATACTTC	CASSSGGLSKQYF
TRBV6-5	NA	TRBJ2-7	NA	TGTGCCAGCAGTTACAAGAAGTCCCGGAGCTCCTACGAGCAGTACTTC	CASSYKKSRSSYEQYF
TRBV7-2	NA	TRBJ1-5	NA	TGTGCCAGCAGCTTAGGGCTATTTGGCAGGGGACCCAATCAGCCCCAGCATTTT	CASSLGLFGRGPNQPQHF
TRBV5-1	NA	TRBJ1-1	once	TGCGCCAGCAGCTCTCCCGGGGGCATGAACACTGAAGCTTTCTTT	CASSSPGGMNTEAFF
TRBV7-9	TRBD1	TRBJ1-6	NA	TGTGCCAGCAGCTTACAACCGTTACGGACAGGGGGAACGGGTTCACCCCTCCACTTT	CASSLQPLRTGGTGSPLHF
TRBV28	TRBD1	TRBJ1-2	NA	TGTGCCAGCAGTTTTAGGGACAGGGGAAACTATGGCTACACCTTC	CASSFRDRGNYGYTF
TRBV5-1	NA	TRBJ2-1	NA	TGCGCCAGCAGCGCGGACCCCACCGGAGACAATGAGCAGTTCTTC	CASSADPTGDNEQFF
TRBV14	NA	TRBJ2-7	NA	TGTGCCAGCAGCCAAGATCTTCACCTCCACGAGCAGTACTTC	CASSQDLHLHEQYF
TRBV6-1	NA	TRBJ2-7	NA	TGTGCCAGCAGTGAGAGGGGGTCCTACGAGCAGTACTTC	CASSERGSYEQYF
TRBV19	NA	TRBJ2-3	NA	TGTGCCAGTAGTATAGAAGGGGGCACAGATACGCAGTATTTT	CASSIEGGTDTQYF
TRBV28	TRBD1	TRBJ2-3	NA	TGTGCCAGCAGCCCCTCCGGCCAGGGGGCCAAGGGTACGCAGTATTTT	CASSPSGQGAKGTQYF
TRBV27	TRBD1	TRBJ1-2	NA	TGTGCCAGCAGTTCCATGCAGGGGGGATATGGCTACACCTTC	CASSSMQGGYGYTF
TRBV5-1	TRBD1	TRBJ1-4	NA	TGCGCCAGCAGCGGACCGGGACAGTCTAATGAAAAACTGTTTTTT	CASSGPGQSNEKLFF
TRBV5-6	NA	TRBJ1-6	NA	TGTGCCAGCAGCTTGTCAGGGATCGGGAATTCACCCCTCCACTTT	CASSLSGIGNSPLHF
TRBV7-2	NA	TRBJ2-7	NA	TGTGCCAGCAGCCCCAGACAGGAGACCTACGAGCAGTACTTC	CASSPRQETYEQYF
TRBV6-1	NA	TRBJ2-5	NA	TGTGCCAGCAGTGGTCGACAGCAGGAGACCCAGTACTTC	CASSGRQQETQYF
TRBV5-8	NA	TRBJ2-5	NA	TGTGCCAGCAGCTTGAGCCGGGACCAAGAGACCCAGTACTTC	CASSLSRDQETQYF
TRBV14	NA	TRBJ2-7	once	TGTGCCAGCAGCCAACAGGACAGGACTAGCGAGCAGTACTTC	CASSQQDRTSEQYF
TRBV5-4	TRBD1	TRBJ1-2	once	TGTGCCAGCAGCGTGGACAGGGTTGGAGACTATGGCTACACCTTC	CASSVDRVGDYGYTF
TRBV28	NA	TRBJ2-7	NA	TGTGCCAGCAGTGTACAGGGCTCCGCCTACGAGCAGTACTTC	CASSVQGSAYEQYF
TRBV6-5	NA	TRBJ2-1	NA	TGTGCCAGCAGTTACGGGACCCCAAGCTCCTACAATGAGCAGTTCTTC	CASSYGTPSSYNEQFF
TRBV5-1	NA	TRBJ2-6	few	TGCGCCAGCAGCCCCGGGACGGCTGGGGCCAACGTCCTGACTTTC	CASSPGTAGANVLTF
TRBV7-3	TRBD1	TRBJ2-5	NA	TGTGCCAGCAGCCCTGGGGACAGGGCGGAGACCCAGTACTTC	CASSPGDRAETQYF
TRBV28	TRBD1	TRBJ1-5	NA	TGTGCCAGCAGTTTAAGGGGGGGACAGGGGGCTGGGCAGCCCCAGCATTTT	CASSLRGGQGAGQPQHF
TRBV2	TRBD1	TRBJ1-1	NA	TGTGCCAGCAGAAACAGGGGGTATATGAACACTGAAGCTTTCTTT	CASRNRGYMNTEAFF
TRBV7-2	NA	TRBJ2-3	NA	TGTGCCAGCAGCCGGGGGCACACAGATACGCAGTATTTT	CASSRGHTDTQYF
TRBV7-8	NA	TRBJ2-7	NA	TGTGCCAGCAGCCCCGGACAGATATACTACGAGCAGTACTTC	CASSPGQIYYEQYF
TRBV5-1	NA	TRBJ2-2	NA	TGCGCCAGCAGCTGGCAGGGGACCGGGGAGCTGTTTTTT	CASSWQGTGELFF
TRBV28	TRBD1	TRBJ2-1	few	TGTGCCAGCAGTTTCTCGGACAGGGAGCAGTTCTTC	CASSFSDREQFF
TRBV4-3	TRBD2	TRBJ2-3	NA	TGCGCCAGCAGCCAACTAGGGGACTACAACCCAGATACGCAGTATTTT	CASSQLGDYNPDTQYF
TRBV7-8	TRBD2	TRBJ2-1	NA	TGTGCCAGCAGCGTACGGACTAGCGGGAGAGGGGGAATGGCCAATGAGCAGTTCTTC	CASSVRTSGRGGMANEQFF
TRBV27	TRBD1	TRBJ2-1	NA	TGTGCCACCAGTCAGTTGGGACAGGGCAATGAGCAGTTCTTC	CATSQLGQGNEQFF
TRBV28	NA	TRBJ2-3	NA	TGTGCCAGCAGTTTTGGGCAGGGAACAGATACGCAGTATTTT	CASSFGQGTDTQYF